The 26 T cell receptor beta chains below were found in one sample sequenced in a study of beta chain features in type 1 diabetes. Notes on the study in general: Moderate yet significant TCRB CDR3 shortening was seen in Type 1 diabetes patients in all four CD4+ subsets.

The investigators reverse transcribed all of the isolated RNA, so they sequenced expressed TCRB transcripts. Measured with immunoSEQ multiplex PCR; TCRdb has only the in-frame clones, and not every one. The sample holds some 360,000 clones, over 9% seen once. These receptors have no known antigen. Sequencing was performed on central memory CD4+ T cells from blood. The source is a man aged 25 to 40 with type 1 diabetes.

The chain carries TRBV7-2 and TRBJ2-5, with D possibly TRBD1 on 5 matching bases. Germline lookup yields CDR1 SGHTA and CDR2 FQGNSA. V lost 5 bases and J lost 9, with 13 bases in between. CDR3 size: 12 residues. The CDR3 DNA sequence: TGTGCCAGCAGCCCCAGGTTAGGGGCCCAGTACTTC. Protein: CASSPRLGAQYF.

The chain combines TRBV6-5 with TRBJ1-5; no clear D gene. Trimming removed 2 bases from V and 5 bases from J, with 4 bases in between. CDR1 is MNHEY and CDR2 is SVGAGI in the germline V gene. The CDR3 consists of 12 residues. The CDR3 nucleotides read TGTGCCAGCAGTTACGGGGATCAGCCCCAGCATTTT. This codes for CASSYGDQPQHF.

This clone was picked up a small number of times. The CDR3 here is CASSQDPVSTDTQYF. In DNA form, the CDR3 reads TGCGCCAGCAGCCAAGATCCGGTTAGCACAGATACGCAGTATTTT. The rearrangement uses TRBV4-1 and TRBJ2-3; no reliable D call. This CDR3 contains 15 residues. The V and J ends lost 0 bases and 0 bases respectively, with 7 bases between them. CDR1 MGHRA and CDR2 YSYEKL come from the germline V gene.

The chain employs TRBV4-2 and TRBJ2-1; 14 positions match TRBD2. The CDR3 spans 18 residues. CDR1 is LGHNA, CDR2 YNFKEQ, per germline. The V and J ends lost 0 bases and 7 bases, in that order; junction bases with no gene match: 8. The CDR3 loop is CASSQDPFGLAGGNEQFF. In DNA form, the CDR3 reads TGTGCCAGCAGCCAAGATCCATTTGGACTAGCGGGAGGAAATGAGCAGTTCTTC.

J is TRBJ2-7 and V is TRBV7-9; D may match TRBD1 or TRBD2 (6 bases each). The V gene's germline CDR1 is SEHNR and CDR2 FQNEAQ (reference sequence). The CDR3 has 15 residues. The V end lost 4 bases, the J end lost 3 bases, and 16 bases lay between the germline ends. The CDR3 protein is CASSSGGGRNYEQYF. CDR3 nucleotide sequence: TGTGCCAGCAGCTCTGGAGGGGGGAGAAACTACGAGCAGTACTTC.

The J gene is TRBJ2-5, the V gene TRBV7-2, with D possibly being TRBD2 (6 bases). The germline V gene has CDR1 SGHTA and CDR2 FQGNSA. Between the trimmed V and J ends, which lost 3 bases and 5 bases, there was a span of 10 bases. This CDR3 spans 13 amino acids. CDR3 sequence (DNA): TGTGCCAGCAGCTTTTCCCGGGAGGAGACCCAGTACTTC. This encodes CASSFSREETQYF.

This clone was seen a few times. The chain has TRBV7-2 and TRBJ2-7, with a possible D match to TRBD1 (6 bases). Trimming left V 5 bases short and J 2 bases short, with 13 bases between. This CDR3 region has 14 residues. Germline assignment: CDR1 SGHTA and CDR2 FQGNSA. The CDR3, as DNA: TGTGCCAGCAGCCTGACACAGGGTACCTACGAGCAGTACTTC. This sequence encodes CASSLTQGTYEQYF.

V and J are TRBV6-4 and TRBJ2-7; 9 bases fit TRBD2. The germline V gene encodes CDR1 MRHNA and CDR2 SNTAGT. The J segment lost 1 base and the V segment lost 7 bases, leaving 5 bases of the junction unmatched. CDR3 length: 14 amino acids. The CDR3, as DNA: TGTGCCAGCAAGGTGACTAGCGGTTCCTACGAGCAGTACTTC. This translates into CASKVTSGSYEQYF.

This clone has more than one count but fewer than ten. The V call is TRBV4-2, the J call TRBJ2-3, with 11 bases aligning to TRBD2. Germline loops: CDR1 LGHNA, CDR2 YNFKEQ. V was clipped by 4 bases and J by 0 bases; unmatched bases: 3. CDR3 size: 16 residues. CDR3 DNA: TGTGCCAGCAGCCGACTAGCGGGGCGGAGCACAGATACGCAGTATTTT. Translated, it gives CASSRLAGRSTDTQYF.

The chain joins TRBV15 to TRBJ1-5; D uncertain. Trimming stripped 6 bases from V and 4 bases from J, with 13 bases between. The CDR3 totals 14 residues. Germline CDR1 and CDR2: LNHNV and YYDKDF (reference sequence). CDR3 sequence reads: CATRGPNANQPQHF. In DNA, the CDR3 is TGTGCCACCAGAGGCCCGAATGCAAATCAGCCCCAGCATTTT.

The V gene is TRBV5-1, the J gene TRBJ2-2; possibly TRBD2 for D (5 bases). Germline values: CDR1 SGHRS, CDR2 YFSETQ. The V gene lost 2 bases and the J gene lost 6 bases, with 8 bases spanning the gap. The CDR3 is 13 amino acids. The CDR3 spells CASSFTGAGELFF. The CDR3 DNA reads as TGCGCCAGCAGCTTTACCGGGGCCGGGGAGCTGTTTTTT.

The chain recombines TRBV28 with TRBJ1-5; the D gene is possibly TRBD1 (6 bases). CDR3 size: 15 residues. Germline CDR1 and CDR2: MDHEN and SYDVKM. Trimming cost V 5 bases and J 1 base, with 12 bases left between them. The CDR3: CASSPGTFSNQPQHF. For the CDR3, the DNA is TGTGCCAGCAGTCCCGGGACATTCAGCAATCAGCCCCAGCATTTT.

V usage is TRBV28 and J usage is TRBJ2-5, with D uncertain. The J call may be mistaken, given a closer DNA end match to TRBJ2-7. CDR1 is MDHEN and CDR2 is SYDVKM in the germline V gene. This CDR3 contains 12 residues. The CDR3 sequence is CASRTSSYEQYF. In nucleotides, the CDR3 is TGTGCCAGCAGGACATCCTCCTACGAGCAGTACTTC.

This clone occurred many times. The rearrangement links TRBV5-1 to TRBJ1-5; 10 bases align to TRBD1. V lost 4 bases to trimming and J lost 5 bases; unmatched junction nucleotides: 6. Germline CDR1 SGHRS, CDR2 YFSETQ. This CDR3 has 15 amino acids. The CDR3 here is CASSPYGTGDQPQHF. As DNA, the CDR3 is TGCGCCAGCAGCCCCTATGGGACAGGGGATCAGCCCCAGCATTTT. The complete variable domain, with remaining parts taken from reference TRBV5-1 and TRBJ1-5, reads KAGVTQTPRYLIKTRGQQVTLSCSPISGHRSVSWYQQTPGQGLQFLFEYFSETQRNKGNFPGRFSGRQFSNSRSEMNVSTLELGDSALYLCASSPYGTGDQPQHFGDGTRLSIL.

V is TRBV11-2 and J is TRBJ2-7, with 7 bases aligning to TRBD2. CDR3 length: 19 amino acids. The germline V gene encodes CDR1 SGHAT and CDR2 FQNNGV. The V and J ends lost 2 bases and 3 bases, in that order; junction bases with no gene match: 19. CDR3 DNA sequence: TGTGCCAGCAGCTTAATTTCTTTGCGGGAGAATCTTTATCTCTACGAGCAGTACTTC. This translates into CASSLISLRENLYLYEQYF.

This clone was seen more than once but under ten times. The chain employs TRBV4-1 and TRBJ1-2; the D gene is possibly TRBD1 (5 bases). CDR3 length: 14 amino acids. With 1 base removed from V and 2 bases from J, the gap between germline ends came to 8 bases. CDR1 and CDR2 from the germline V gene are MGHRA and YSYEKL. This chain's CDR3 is CASSQGRANYGYTF. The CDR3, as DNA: TGCGCCAGCAGCCAAGGCAGGGCGAACTATGGCTACACCTTC.

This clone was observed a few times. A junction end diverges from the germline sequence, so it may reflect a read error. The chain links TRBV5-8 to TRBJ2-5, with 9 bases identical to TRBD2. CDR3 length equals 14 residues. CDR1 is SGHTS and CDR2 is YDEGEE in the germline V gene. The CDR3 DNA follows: TGCGCCAGCAGCCAAGGGGGACTAGCAAAGACCCAGTACTTC. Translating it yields CASSQGGLAKTQYF.

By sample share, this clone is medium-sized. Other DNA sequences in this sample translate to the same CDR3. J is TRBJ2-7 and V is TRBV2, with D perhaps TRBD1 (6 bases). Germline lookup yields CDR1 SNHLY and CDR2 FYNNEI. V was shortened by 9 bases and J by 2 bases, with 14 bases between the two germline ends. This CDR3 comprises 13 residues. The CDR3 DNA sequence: TGTGCCAGTCGGCAGGGGCCGACCTACGAGCAGTACTTC. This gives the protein CASRQGPTYEQYF.

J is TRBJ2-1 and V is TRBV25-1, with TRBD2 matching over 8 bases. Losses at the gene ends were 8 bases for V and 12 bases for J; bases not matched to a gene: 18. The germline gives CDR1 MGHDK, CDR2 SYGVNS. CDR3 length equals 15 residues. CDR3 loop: CASQGMASGSLRQFF. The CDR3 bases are TGTGCCAGCCAAGGGATGGCTAGCGGGTCCTTAAGGCAGTTCTTC.

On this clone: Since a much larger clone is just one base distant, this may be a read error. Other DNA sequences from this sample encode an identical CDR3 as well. The CDR3 sequence is CASSSGYGYTF. The CDR3 bases are TGTGCCAGCAGTTCCGGCTATGGCTACACCTTC. The genes are TRBV28 and TRBJ1-2; unclear D gene. This CDR3 region has 11 residues. Between the trimmed V and J ends, which lost 4 bases and 4 bases, there was a span of 4 bases. Germline V lookup: CDR1 MDHEN, CDR2 SYDVKM.

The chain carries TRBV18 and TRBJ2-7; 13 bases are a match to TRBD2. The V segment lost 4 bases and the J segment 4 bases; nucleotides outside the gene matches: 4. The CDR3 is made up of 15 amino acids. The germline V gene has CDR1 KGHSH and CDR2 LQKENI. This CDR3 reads CASSRGLAGQYEQYF. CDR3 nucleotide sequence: TGTGCCAGCTCACGGGGACTAGCGGGACAATACGAGCAGTACTTC.

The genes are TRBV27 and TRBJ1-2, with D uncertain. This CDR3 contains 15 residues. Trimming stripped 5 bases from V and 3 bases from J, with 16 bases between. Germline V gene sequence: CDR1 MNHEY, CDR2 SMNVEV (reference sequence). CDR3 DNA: TGTGCCAGCAGTCCCATGGGTCCTTTTTACTATGGCTACACCTTC. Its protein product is CASSPMGPFYYGYTF.

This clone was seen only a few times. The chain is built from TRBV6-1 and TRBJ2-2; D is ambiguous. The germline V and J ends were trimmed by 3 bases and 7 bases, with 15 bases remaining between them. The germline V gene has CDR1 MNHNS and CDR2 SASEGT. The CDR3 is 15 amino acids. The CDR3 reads CASSEALSFGGELFF. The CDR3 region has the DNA TGTGCCAGCAGTGAGGCTCTCTCTTTTGGCGGGGAGCTGTTTTTT.

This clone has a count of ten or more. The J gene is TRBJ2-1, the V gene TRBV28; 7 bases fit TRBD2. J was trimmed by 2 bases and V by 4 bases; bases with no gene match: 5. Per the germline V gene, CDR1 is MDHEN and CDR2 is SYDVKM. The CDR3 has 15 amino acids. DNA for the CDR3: TGTGCCAGCAGTTCGACTAGCTGGGCCTACAATGAGCAGTTCTTC. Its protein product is CASSSTSWAYNEQFF.

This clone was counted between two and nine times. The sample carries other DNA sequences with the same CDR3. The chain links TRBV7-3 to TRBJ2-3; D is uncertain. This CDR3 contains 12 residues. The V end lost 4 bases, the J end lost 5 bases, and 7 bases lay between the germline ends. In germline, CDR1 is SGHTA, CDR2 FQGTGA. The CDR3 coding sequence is TGTGCCAGCAGCTCATCAGGAGATACGCAGTATTTT. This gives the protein CASSSSGDTQYF.

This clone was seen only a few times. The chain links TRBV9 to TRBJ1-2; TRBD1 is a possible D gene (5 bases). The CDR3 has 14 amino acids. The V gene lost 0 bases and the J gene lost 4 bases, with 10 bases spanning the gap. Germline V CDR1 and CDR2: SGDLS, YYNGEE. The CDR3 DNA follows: TGTGCCAGCAGCGTAGGAGGTCAGGGCTATGGCTACACCTTC. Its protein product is CASSVGGQGYGYTF.